The present TCR beta chain was sequenced within a study of blood T cell repertoires in COVID-19. Study summary: Sites across the United States, Italy and Spain contributed samples from acute and convalescent COVID-19.

CDR1 is SGHVS, CDR2 FNYEAQ, per germline. Trimming cost V 2 bases and J 9 bases; bases outside gene matches: 2. The CDR3 spans 14 residues. Clones were read by immunoSEQ multiplex PCR, and TCRdb kept only the in-frame ones, dropping some. The profile shows some 500,000 clones, around 89% of them singletons. Cohort 3 donors were reported recovered after two negative PCRs, clearance, or symptom resolution. The sequence was obtained from a woman aged 40-49 years who had recovered from COVID-19. Sequencing input: PBMCs or T cells enriched from blood (not recorded which). V usage is TRBV7-6 and J usage is TRBJ1-6; 9 bases are shared with TRBD1. The CDR3 here is CASSLRGQGSPLHF. For the CDR3, the DNA is TGTGCCAGCAGCTTAAGGGGACAGGGTTCACCCCTCCACTTT.